The present entry profiles one T cell receptor beta chain with its context. This record comes from a study of blood T cell repertoires in COVID-19. At the level of the study: The United States, Italy and Spain provided the acute and convalescent COVID-19 samples.

Using immunoSEQ multiplex PCR, the repertoire was profiled, and TCRdb retains in-frame clones only, with some absent. The sample yields 80,000 to 100,000 clones, around 88% seen once. J was trimmed by 4 bases and V by 0 bases; bases with no gene match: 7. The CDR3 runs to 16 residues. CDR1 and CDR2 (germline): SGHAT, FQNNGV. The receptor's source is a woman aged 80 or over with acute or convalescent COVID-19. Material for sequencing was peripheral blood. The chain uses TRBV11-2 and TRBJ1-2; 8 nucleotides match TRBD1. The chain's CDR3 is CASSLETGGRPYGYTF. As DNA, the CDR3 is TGTGCCAGCAGCTTAGAAACAGGGGGGCGACCCTATGGCTACACCTTC.